The entry below describes one T cell receptor (beta chain). Its antigen remains unknown. This sample was taken from a study of T cell repertoires in cytomegalovirus infection. TCRdb independently ran MiXCR on the reads; one entry per CDR3 protein. This sample carries 350,000 to 400,000 distinct CDR3 sequences, about 35% of them seen once, and the ten largest clones take approximately 15%. Trimming removed 8 bases from V and 6 bases from J, with 16 bases in between. CDR1 and CDR2 from the germline V gene are MNHEY and SVGEGT. This CDR3 is 14 amino acids long. Study results and caveats: In two of eight donors, the top clonotype was HLA-C-restricted CMV-specific.

This chain links TRBV6-2 or TRBV6-3 with TRBJ2-2; D remains ambiguous. Source: cultured PBMCs, taken from culture after CMV antigen stimulation. This sequence originates from a human donor in good health (CMV status not recorded). Some clones in this sample may be carry-over from other donors' samples. Here the CDR3 DNA reads TGTGCCAGCGCCGTCGAAGCGTTAGCCGGGGAGCTGTTTTTT. Translated, it gives CASAVEALAGELFF.